One sample yielded the 7 T cell receptor beta chains listed below, sequenced in a study of control samples from healthy donors and cancer patients. Assay: immunoSEQ multiplex PCR; the TCRdb copy retains only in-frame clones and omits some. The table records approximately 100,000 clones, around 90% of them present only once. The sequencing input was blood. These receptor sequences come from a human donor in good health. The donor label of this sample is uncertain.

The chain links TRBV5-8 to TRBJ1-5; 8 bases are a match to TRBD1. The V segment lost 6 bases and the J segment 8 bases; nucleotides outside the gene matches: 19. In germline, CDR1 is SGHTS, CDR2 YDEGEE. The CDR3 has 17 residues. CDR3 nucleotides: TGTGCCAGCACCATACTTTCGGGCGGGACAGGAGGGAAGCCCCAGCATTTT. This gives the protein CASTILSGGTGGKPQHF.

This clone came up a few times. This chain connects TRBV10-2 to TRBJ2-1; TRBD2 agrees at 9 bases. CDR1 WSHSY and CDR2 SAAADI come from the germline V gene. The CDR3 loop spans 14 amino acids. Trimming removed 8 bases from V and 8 bases from J; junction bases left unmatched: 10. The CDR3 region has the DNA TGCGCCAGCGAACGGGCGGGGGGGCCATATGAGCAGTTCTTC. It specifies CASERAGGPYEQFF.

This clone was observed a handful of times. The CDR3 loop reads CASSLARGPGTEAFF. In DNA form, the CDR3 reads TGTGCCAGCAGCCTCGCACGGGGGCCGGGGACTGAAGCTTTCTTT. This chain joins TRBV14 and TRBJ1-1, with a weak D call TRBD1 (6 bases). Trimming took off 4 bases at V and 5 bases at J, with 17 bases between the two ends. Germline values: CDR1 SGHDN, CDR2 FVKESK. CDR3 length: 15 amino acids.

CDR3 protein: CASSISGGFQETQYF. The CDR3 region has the DNA TGTGCCAGTAGTATCTCTGGGGGGTTCCAAGAGACCCAGTACTTC. The V gene is TRBV19, the J gene TRBJ2-5, with D perhaps TRBD2 (6 bases). Germline values: CDR1 LNHDA, CDR2 SQIVND (reference sequence). The CDR3 has 15 residues. The ends were cut back, 3 bases at V and 1 base at J, with 12 bases in the middle.

The V and J genes are TRBV18 and TRBJ2-7; D is undetermined. The CDR3 covers 16 residues. V was pared by 3 bases and J by 0 bases, with 15 bases between. Germline values: CDR1 KGHSH, CDR2 LQKENI. The CDR3 reads CASSPLHPPDSYEQYF. The CDR3 nucleotides are TGTGCCAGCTCACCCCTACATCCCCCCGACTCCTACGAGCAGTACTTC.

The V gene is TRBV11-2, the J gene TRBJ1-2; 9 bases are a match to TRBD1. Trimming cost V 3 bases and J 8 bases; bases outside gene matches: 7. Germline CDR1 SGHAT, CDR2 FQNNGV. The CDR3 runs 14 residues. The CDR3 sequence: CASSFGTGTEGYTF. The CDR3 DNA reads as TGTGCCAGCAGCTTCGGGACAGGGACGGAAGGCTACACCTTC.

The chain is built from TRBV10-3 and TRBJ1-2; unclear D gene. V was clipped by 0 bases and J by 5 bases, with 7 bases between them. This CDR3 region has 13 residues. Germline values: CDR1 ENHRY, CDR2 SYGVKD. The DNA for the CDR3 is TGTGCCATCAGTGAGTCGGGCCGTTATGGCTACACCTTC. Its protein is CAISESGRYGYTF.